This T cell receptor (beta chain) was captured in a study of cytomegalovirus exposure and HLA in healthy donors. Amplification used 60 Vbeta primers and 13 Jbeta primers. Repertoires were generated with immunoSEQ multiplex PCR, while TCRdb's copy carries only in-frame clones and drops some. The sample consists of 180,000 or so clones, 60% to 80% of them appearing once. The germline V gene has CDR1 MNHEY and CDR2 SMNVEV (reference sequence). V lost 0 bases to trimming and J lost 4 bases; unmatched junction nucleotides: 4. This CDR3 has 15 residues. This clonotype originated in a female donor in good health and CMV-seronegative. The V call is TRBV27, the J call TRBJ2-7, with TRBD1 identical over 9 bases. Sequenced input: PBMCs. The DNA for the CDR3 is TGTGCCAGCAGTTTATCGAGACAGGGGGGGTACGAGCAGTACTTC. It encodes CASSLSRQGGYEQYF.